A selection of T cell receptor beta chains follows, all from one sample in a study of T-cell reconstitution after alpha-beta-depleted transplantation in children. One entry per CDR3 protein, called by TCRdb with MiXCR from the PCR reads. The sample records just over 350,000 distinct CDR3 sequences, roughly 14% being singletons. The specimen comprised PBMCs, sampled from the stem cell graft. Receptors originate from a human donor who donated a stem cell graft to a child with Fanconi anemia. Each CDR3 is given with its conserved first and last residue. The D gene is left open where the match is weak. Clone size is shown for a subset of rows, as once, few, many or a class of expanded clone.

clone_size j_call v_call d_call cdr3_aa cdr3_nt
many TRBJ1-4 TRBV10-3 - CAIGDEKLFF TGTGCCATCGGAGACGAAAAACTGTTTTTT
few TRBJ2-1 TRBV4-1 - CASSQDGLNWGNEQFF TGCGCCAGCAGCCAAGATGGATTGAATTGGGGCAATGAGCAGTTCTTC
few TRBJ2-1 TRBV7-9 - CASTDTYNEQFF TGTGCCAGCACAGATACCTACAATGAGCAGTTCTTC
few TRBJ2-7 TRBV30 - CAWILSTSEQYF TGTGCCTGGATTCTGTCGACCTCCGAGCAGTACTTC
- TRBJ1-5 TRBV6-5 - CASSYSIGQGPNQPQHF TGTGCCAGCAGTTACTCGATAGGGCAGGGACCCAATCAGCCCCAGCATTTT
- TRBJ1-1 TRBV9 - CASSPRGVGLRNTEAFF TGTGCCAGCAGCCCCCGGGGGGTGGGGCTTAGGAACACTGAAGCTTTCTTT
many TRBJ2-1 TRBV5-6 - CASSLAESGEQFF TGTGCCAGCAGCTTGGCCGAGTCGGGTGAGCAGTTCTTC
once TRBJ1-6 TRBV6-1 TRBD1 CASADRGNSPLHF TGTGCCAGCGCCGACAGGGGTAATTCACCCCTCCACTTT
- TRBJ2-5 TRBV12-3/TRBV12-4 - CASRWRDQETQYF TGTGCCAGCAGATGGAGAGACCAAGAGACCCAGTACTTC
many TRBJ2-1 TRBV9 TRBD1 CASSSTGTGGLRNEQFF TGTGCCAGCAGCTCCACCGGGACAGGGGGTTTGCGCAATGAGCAGTTCTTC
few TRBJ2-5 TRBV12-3/TRBV12-4 TRBD1 CASAIRQGIGETQYF TGTGCCAGCGCAATTCGACAGGGGATCGGAGAGACCCAGTACTTC
- TRBJ1-2 TRBV5-1 - CASSPRDGVYGYTF TGCGCCAGCAGCCCCCGGGACGGGGTCTATGGCTACACCTTC
- TRBJ1-6 TRBV5-6 TRBD1 CASIEQGRPNSPLHF TGTGCCAGCATCGAACAGGGGAGGCCTAATTCACCCCTCCACTTT
few TRBJ1-2 TRBV28 - CASSPPVGAGYGYTF TGTGCCAGCAGTCCCCCTGTCGGGGCGGGGTATGGCTACACCTTC
many TRBJ1-1 TRBV10-3 TRBD1 CAISESGRGDTEAFF TGTGCCATCAGTGAGTCGGGCAGGGGGGACACTGAAGCTTTCTTT
many TRBJ2-1 TRBV6-5 TRBD2 CASSWGLAGNNEQFF TGTGCCAGCAGTTGGGGACTAGCGGGAAACAATGAGCAGTTCTTC
- TRBJ1-1 TRBV6-1 - CASSPPGRTEAFF TGTGCCAGCAGTCCACCCGGCCGGACTGAAGCTTTCTTT
- TRBJ2-5 TRBV12-3/TRBV12-4 - CASSFSPHQETQYF TGTGCCAGCAGTTTCTCGCCCCACCAAGAGACCCAGTACTTC
few TRBJ2-2 TRBV5-1 - CASSLGITGGTGELFF TGCGCCAGCAGCTTGGGGATAACAGGAGGGACCGGGGAGCTGTTTTTT
- TRBJ1-6 TRBV11-1 - CASSLSDSHNSPLHF TGTGCCAGCAGCTTGTCGGACAGCCATAATTCACCCCTCCACTTT
- TRBJ2-3 TRBV11-3 - CASSLPLTQYF TGTGCCAGCAGCTTACCTCTTACGCAGTATTTT
- TRBJ2-7 TRBV5-4 - CASSSGVRGRLYEQYF TGTGCCAGCAGCTCCGGGGTCAGAGGGAGGCTGTACGAGCAGTACTTC
- TRBJ2-5 TRBV4-3 - CASSHRRGEQETQYF TGCGCCAGCAGCCACCGGAGGGGGGAACAAGAGACCCAGTACTTC
- TRBJ2-5 TRBV6-5 - CASSYLGVQYF TGTGCCAGCAGTTACTTAGGGGTTCAGTACTTC
many TRBJ2-1 TRBV6-5 - CASSFDREDEQFF TGTGCCAGCAGTTTTGACAGGGAGGATGAGCAGTTCTTC
many TRBJ1-1 TRBV6-6 - CASRSQESEAFF TGTGCCAGCAGGTCTCAGGAGTCTGAAGCTTTCTTT
many TRBJ1-1 TRBV5-1 - CASSLEPSNTEAFF TGCGCCAGCAGCTTGGAGCCTAGCAACACTGAAGCTTTCTTT
- TRBJ2-1 TRBV18 - CASSPASEKEQFF TGTGCCAGCTCACCCGCGTCTGAGAAGGAGCAGTTCTTC
- TRBJ1-1 TRBV5-1 - CASRFGTEAFF TGCGCCAGCAGGTTTGGCACTGAAGCTTTCTTT
few TRBJ2-1 TRBV20-1 TRBD2 CSAPGLAGSSYNEQFF TGCAGTGCCCCTGGACTAGCGGGGAGCTCCTACAATGAGCAGTTCTTC
- TRBJ2-1 TRBV6-4 - CASSSTSHNEQFF TGTGCCAGCAGTTCGACTAGTCACAATGAGCAGTTCTTC
- TRBJ2-3 TRBV25-1 - CASNPGTDTQYF TGTGCCAGCAACCCAGGCACAGATACGCAGTATTTT
few TRBJ1-3 TRBV10-3 - CATRDNSGNTIYF TGTGCCACCCGGGACAACTCTGGAAACACCATATATTTT
few TRBJ2-7 TRBV12-3/TRBV12-4 - CASSFNGQLGGEQYF TGTGCCAGCAGTTTTAATGGGCAGCTTGGGGGCGAGCAGTACTTC
many TRBJ1-1 TRBV30 - CAWERGNTEAFF TGTGCCTGGGAGCGAGGGAACACTGAAGCTTTCTTT
many TRBJ1-1 TRBV12-3/TRBV12-4 - CASSFNGQLNTEAFF TGTGCCAGCAGTTTCAATGGACAGCTGAACACTGAAGCTTTCTTT
few TRBJ2-2 TRBV5-8 - CASSNKGGAGELFF TGTGCCAGCAGCAACAAAGGGGGAGCCGGGGAGCTGTTTTTT
- TRBJ1-2 TRBV28 TRBD1 CASGDSPLSGYTF TGTGCCAGCGGGGACAGTCCCCTTTCTGGCTACACCTTC
- TRBJ2-5 TRBV25-1 TRBD2 CASRQGRGQETQYF TGTGCCAGCAGGCAAGGGCGGGGGCAAGAGACCCAGTACTTC
many TRBJ2-1 TRBV2 - CASSERASYFNEQFF TGTGCCAGCAGTGAAAGGGCCTCCTATTTCAATGAGCAGTTCTTC
- TRBJ2-1 TRBV12-3/TRBV12-4 - CASSGRGLNEQFF TGTGCCAGCAGTGGGAGGGGGCTCAATGAGCAGTTCTTC
few TRBJ2-2 TRBV11-2 TRBD1 CASQGENTGELFF TGTGCCAGCCAGGGGGAGAACACCGGGGAGCTGTTTTTT
few TRBJ1-1 TRBV20-1 - CSARRGLNTEAFF TGCAGTGCTAGACGGGGATTGAACACTGAAGCTTTCTTT
few TRBJ2-7 TRBV5-1 - CASSLAADYEQYF TGCGCCAGCAGCTTGGCCGCGGACTACGAGCAGTACTTC
- TRBJ2-1 TRBV6-4 - CASSSSDYNEQFF TGTGCCAGCAGCTCTAGCGACTACAATGAGCAGTTCTTC